Here is one T cell receptor (beta chain) with its context. This specimen comes from a study of blood T cells in healthy people across ages. It was with a sample-barcoded 5' primer and a J-beta primer mix that a second PCR of about 7 to 12 cycles was run. TCRdb reprocessed the 5' RACE reads with MiXCR, giving one entry per CDR3 protein. The sample includes 800,000 or so distinct CDR3 sequences, roughly 25% seen only once; the top ten take 3% to 4%. The V gene lost 4 bases and the J gene lost 1 base, with 5 bases spanning the gap. CDR3 length: 13 amino acids. The V gene's germline CDR1 is SNHLY and CDR2 FYNNEI. These same data were also listed under a study on T cells of mothers and their children.

V is TRBV2 and J is TRBJ1-3; D is unresolved. Sequencing input: blood. This sequence originates from a boy aged 5-17 years in good health. CDR3 bases: TGTGCCAGCAGTGGAGTGTCTGGAAACACCATATATTTT. This gives the protein CASSGVSGNTIYF.